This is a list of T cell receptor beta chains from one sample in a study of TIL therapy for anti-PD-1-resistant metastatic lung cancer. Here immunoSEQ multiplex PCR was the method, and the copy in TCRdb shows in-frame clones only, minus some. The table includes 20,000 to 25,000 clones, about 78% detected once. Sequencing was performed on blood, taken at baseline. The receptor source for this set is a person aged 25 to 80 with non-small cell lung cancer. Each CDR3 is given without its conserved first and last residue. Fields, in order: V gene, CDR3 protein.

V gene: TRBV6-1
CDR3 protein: ASSALAEQY

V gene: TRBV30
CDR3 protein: ASETRTGGTYEQY

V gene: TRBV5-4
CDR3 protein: ASSSRRPPSSGANVLT

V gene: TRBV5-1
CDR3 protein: ASSLAQGFDGYT

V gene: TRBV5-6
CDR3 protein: ASSHRGMNTEAF

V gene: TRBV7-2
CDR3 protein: ASSLRLGEGNQPQH

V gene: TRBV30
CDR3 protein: AWSSGQGGTEAF

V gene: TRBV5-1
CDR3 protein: ASSSGQGSSYGYT

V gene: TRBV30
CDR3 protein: AWRDRGLST

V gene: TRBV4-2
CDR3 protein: ASSQAPGGYNEQF

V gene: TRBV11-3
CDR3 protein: ASSFQRGTSGTSYEQY

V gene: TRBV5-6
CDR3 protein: ASSQAWTEAF

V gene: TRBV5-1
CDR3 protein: ASSSDRGTEAF

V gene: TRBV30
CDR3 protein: ASGSGGANVLT

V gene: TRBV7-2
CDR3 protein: ASSQTRLEQF

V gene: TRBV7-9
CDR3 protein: ASSFRGDVTDTQY

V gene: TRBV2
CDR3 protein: ASSEARTGSVSGYT

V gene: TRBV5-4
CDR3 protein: ASSSGLAGGGETQY

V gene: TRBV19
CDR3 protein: ASSIGRGAVPEQY

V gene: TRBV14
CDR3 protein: ASSPGGAQY

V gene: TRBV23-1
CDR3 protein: ASTPTKRTFNYEQY

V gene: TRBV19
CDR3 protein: ASSTPGLRIPGELF

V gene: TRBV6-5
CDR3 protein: ASSYRQFVYEQY

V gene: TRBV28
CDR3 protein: ASSPAYEKLF

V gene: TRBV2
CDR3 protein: ASKGSTPSTGELF

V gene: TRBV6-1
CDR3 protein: ASSEAIQGSEAF

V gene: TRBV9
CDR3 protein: ASSVGLAGGTDTQY

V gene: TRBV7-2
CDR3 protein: ASSLAGQGGLSQPQH

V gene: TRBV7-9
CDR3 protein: ASSPPPNLAGSSTDTQY

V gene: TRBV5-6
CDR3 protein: ASSARLLNTEAF

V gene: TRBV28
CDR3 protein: AMSQGGGNEKLF

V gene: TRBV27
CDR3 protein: ASRGQASYGYT

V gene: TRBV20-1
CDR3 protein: SARAAETQY

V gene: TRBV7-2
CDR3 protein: ASSLGTSGIEQY

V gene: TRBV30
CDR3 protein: AWNRYNEQF

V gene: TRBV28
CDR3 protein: ASRDRGAYEQY

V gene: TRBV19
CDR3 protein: ASSQGARRGQETQY

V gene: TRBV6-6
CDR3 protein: ASSYSGTAAKQY

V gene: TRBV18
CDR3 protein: ASSPETQY

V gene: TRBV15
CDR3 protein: ATSRDPRGTDTQY

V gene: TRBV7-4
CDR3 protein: ASSLISRGLYGYT

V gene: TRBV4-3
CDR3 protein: ASSQDFRGSYEQY

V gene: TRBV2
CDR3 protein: ASTGSRAGNTIY

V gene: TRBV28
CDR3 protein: ATEGGGSTDTQY

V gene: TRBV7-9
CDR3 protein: ASSFDRGVGELF

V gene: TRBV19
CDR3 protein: ASSIGRRETQY

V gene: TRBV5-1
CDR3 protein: ASRKAGTGAYTGELF

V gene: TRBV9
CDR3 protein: ASSVITGGGNGELF

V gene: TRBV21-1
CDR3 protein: ASSKEELPEGYT

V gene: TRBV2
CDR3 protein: ASSLQGIQETQY

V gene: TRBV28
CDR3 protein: ASSSGGSTDTQY

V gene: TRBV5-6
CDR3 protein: ASRFTGSYNSPLH